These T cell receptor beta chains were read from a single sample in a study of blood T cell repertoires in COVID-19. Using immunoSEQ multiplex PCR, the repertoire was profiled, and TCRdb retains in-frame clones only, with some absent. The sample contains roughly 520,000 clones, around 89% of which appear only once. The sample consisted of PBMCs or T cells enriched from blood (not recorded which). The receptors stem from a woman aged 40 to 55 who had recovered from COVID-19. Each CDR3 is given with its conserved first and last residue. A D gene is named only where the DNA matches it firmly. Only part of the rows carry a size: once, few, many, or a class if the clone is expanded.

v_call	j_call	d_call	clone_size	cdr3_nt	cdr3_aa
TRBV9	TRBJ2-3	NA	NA	TGTGCCAGCAGCGTAGCCTGGACTAGCACAGATACGCAGTATTTT	CASSVAWTSTDTQYF
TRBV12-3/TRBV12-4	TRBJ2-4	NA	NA	TGTGCCAGCAGCTCTCTTATGAACATTCAGTACTTC	CASSSLMNIQYF
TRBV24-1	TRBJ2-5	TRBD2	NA	TGTGCCACCAGTGGGGGACTAGCGGACTCGTACCAAGAGACCCAGTACTTC	CATSGGLADSYQETQYF
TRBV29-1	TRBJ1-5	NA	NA	TGCAGCGTTAGACAGGCAGACAATCAGCCCCAGCATTTT	CSVRQADNQPQHF
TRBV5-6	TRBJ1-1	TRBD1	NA	TGTGCCAGCAGCTTGTACGGACAGGAGAACACTGAAGCTTTCTTT	CASSLYGQENTEAFF
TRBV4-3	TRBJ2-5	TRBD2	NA	TGCGCCAGCAGCTTTGGGACTAGCTCGGGAGAGACCCAGTACTTC	CASSFGTSSGETQYF
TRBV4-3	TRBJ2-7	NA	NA	TGCGCCAGCATCCTTCCCCCCTCTCTTGGGGGGATCTACGAGCAGTACTTC	CASILPPSLGGIYEQYF
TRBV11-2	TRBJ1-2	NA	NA	TGTGCCAGCAGCTTAGGAGGAGGGGCGGGGAGCTATGGCTACACCTTC	CASSLGGGAGSYGYTF
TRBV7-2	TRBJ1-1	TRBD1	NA	TGTGCCAGCAGCCGTCCGGGACAGGGCTTGAACACTGAAGCTTTCTTT	CASSRPGQGLNTEAFF
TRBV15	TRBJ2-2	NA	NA	TGTGCCACCAGCAGAGACCCTATAAGCGTCGGGGAGCTGTTTTTT	CATSRDPISVGELFF
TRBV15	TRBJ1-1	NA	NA	TGTGCCACCAGCAGTAGGGCGGGTGAAGCTTTCTTT	CATSSRAGEAFF
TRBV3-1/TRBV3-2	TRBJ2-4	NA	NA	TGTGCCAGCAGCCAAGCACAAAGATGGAACATTCAGTACTTC	CASSQAQRWNIQYF
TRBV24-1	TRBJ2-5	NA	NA	TGTGCCACCAGTGATTTGGACCAGGACCAAGAGACCCAGTACTTC	CATSDLDQDQETQYF
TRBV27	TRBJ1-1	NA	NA	TGTGCCAGCTCTTCCGAAGGGGACACTGAAGCTTTCTTT	CASSSEGDTEAFF
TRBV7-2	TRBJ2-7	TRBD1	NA	TGTGCCAGCAGCTTAGGGGGGACAGCTTACGAGCAGTACTTC	CASSLGGTAYEQYF
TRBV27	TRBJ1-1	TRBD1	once	TGTGCCAGCCGGTCGGGACAGACTAACACTGAAGCTTTCTTT	CASRSGQTNTEAFF
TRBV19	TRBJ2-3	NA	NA	TGTGCCAGTAGTATCTTAAGCTGGGACTTCAACACAGATACGCAGTATTTT	CASSILSWDFNTDTQYF
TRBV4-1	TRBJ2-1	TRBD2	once	TGCGCCAGCAGCCAAATCCCCCCAGCGGGAGTAAGTCAAGAGCAGTTCTTC	CASSQIPPAGVSQEQFF
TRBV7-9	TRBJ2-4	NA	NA	TGTGCCAGCAGCTTAGAGGGGACCAAAAACATTCAGTACTTC	CASSLEGTKNIQYF
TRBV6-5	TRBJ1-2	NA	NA	TGTGCCAGCAGCCCAGCGGGGGTTGGGTATGGCTACACCTTC	CASSPAGVGYGYTF
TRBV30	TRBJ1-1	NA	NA	TGTGCCTGGAGCCGACGGGATCCTGAAGCTTTCTTT	CAWSRRDPEAFF
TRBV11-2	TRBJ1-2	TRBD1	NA	TGTGCCAGCAGACGCCCAGGGGGCGCTGGTGGCTACACCTTC	CASRRPGGAGGYTF